The 16 T cell receptor beta chains listed next were all sequenced from one sample in a study of chemoradiotherapy in HPV16-positive cancers. Measured with immunoSEQ multiplex PCR; TCRdb has only the in-frame clones, and not every one. This sample yields fewer than 6,500 clones, of which about nine tenths are seen a single time; under 2% belongs to the top ten. The sequenced sample was blood, obtained from a patient who underwent chemoradiotherapy. These receptors came from a human donor with HPV-associated anogenital cancer.

This CDR3 is CASSPTDLNGYTF. For the CDR3, the DNA is TGTGCCAGTAGTCCGACAGATTTGAATGGCTACACCTTC. The rearrangement links TRBV19 to TRBJ1-2, with a possible D match to TRBD1 (5 bases). The CDR3 has 13 residues. V dropped 5 bases and J dropped 6 bases, with 13 bases sitting between them. Per the germline V gene, CDR1 is LNHDA and CDR2 is SQIVND (reference sequence).

V is TRBV19 and J is TRBJ2-7, with D tentatively TRBD1 (5 bases). Deletions cut 4 bases from V and 0 bases from J, with 10 bases between. The CDR3 sequence is 14 residues long. CDR1 is LNHDA, CDR2 SQIVND, per germline (reference sequence). The CDR3 is CASSRAGYSYEQYF. The CDR3 DNA is TGTGCCAGTAGTAGAGCAGGGTACTCCTACGAGCAGTACTTC.

The rearrangement joins TRBV5-1 to TRBJ1-6, with 8 nucleotides matching TRBD1. This CDR3 is 17 amino acids long. Germline CDR1 is SGHRS and CDR2 is YFSETQ. J lost 8 bases, V lost 3 bases, and 13 bases had no gene match. CDR3 nucleotides: TGCGCCAGCAGCTACGGCAGGGGGCAGAAGGGTTATTCACCCCTCCACTTT. The encoded protein is CASSYGRGQKGYSPLHF.

The genes are TRBV29-1 and TRBJ1-3, with D hard to call. The V gene lost 5 bases and the J gene lost 3 bases, with 5 bases spanning the gap. The CDR3 is 11 amino acids. Germline CDR1 is SQVTM and CDR2 is ANQGSEA. The CDR3 DNA follows: TGCAGCGTTCGGAATGGAAACACCATATATTTT. Amino acids: CSVRNGNTIYF.

The chain joins TRBV23-1 to TRBJ1-4; TRBD1 aligns across 8 bases. TRBV23-1 is labeled an ORF, and its function is uncertain. V dropped 6 bases and J dropped 8; count of bases not matched to a gene: 17. CDR3 length equals 17 residues. The CDR3 region is CASRKIRQGPRMEKLFF. CDR3 coding DNA: TGCGCCAGCAGGAAAATTCGACAGGGGCCAAGGATGGAAAAACTGTTTTTT.

The J gene is TRBJ2-7, the V gene TRBV19; a weak D match, TRBD2 (6 bases). This CDR3 is built from 15 residues. V lost 5 bases and J lost 6, with 20 bases in between. Germline CDR1 LNHDA, CDR2 SQIVND (reference sequence). CDR3 loop: CASSRRDSGDPEQYF. CDR3 sequence (DNA): TGTGCCAGTAGTCGCAGGGACTCCGGTGACCCCGAGCAGTACTTC.

The chain uses TRBV28 and TRBJ2-7; D is undetermined. The germline V and J ends were trimmed by 3 bases and 0 bases, with 9 bases remaining between them. In germline, CDR1 is MDHEN, CDR2 SYDVKM. The CDR3 loop spans 14 amino acids. The CDR3 DNA reads TGTGCCAGCAGTTTCAGGCGGAACTCCTACGAGCAGTACTTC. Translating it yields CASSFRRNSYEQYF.

This chain connects TRBV29-1 to TRBJ2-5; D remains ambiguous. CDR1 is SQVTM, CDR2 ANQGSEA, per germline. The CDR3 is made up of 11 amino acids. Deletions cut 6 bases from V and 4 bases from J, with 9 bases between. CDR3 sequence reads: CSVAQVETQYF. CDR3 bases: TGCAGCGTGGCCCAGGTAGAGACCCAGTACTTC.

The chain is built from TRBV30 and TRBJ2-5; D possibly uses TRBD1 or TRBD2 (5 bases each). Germline V gene data show CDR1 as GTSNPN and CDR2 as SVGIG (reference sequence). The CDR3 length is 14 residues. Trimming pared 6 bases from V and 3 bases from J, leaving 17 bases between. In DNA, the CDR3 is TGTGCCTGCACCTTTCGGGGCTACAAAGAGACCCAGTACTTC. It encodes CACTFRGYKETQYF. The whole variable domain, filled in from reference TRBV30 and TRBJ2-5, reads SQTIHQWPATLVQPVGSPLSLECTVEGTSNPNLYWYRQAAGRGLQLLFYSVGIGQISSEVPQNLSASRPQDRQFILSSKKLLLSDSGFYLCACTFRGYKETQYFGPGTRLLVL.

The gene calls are TRBV19 and TRBJ2-5; the D is unclear. The closer fit of TRBJ2-7 to the DNA end suggests the J call may be wrong. Germline V gene data show CDR1 as LNHDA and CDR2 as SQIVND (reference sequence). The CDR3 has 11 amino acids. DNA of the CDR3: TGTGCCAGTAGTGTGGACTACGAGCAGTACTTC. This encodes CASSVDYEQYF.

The chain uses TRBV2 and TRBJ1-6; 10 positions agree with TRBD1. CDR1 is SNHLY, CDR2 FYNNEI, per germline. The junction had 10 bases not matched to a gene; V was cut back by 6 bases and J by 11 bases. The length of the CDR3 is 15 residues. DNA for the CDR3: TGTGCCAGCAGGGGACAGGGGTGGAGTGAGGCACCCCTCCACTTT. Translated, it gives CASRGQGWSEAPLHF.

The gene calls are TRBV27 and TRBJ2-7; the D gene is possibly TRBD2 (5 bases). The V end was cut by 2 bases, the J end by 1 base, with 12 bases between. This CDR3 contains 15 residues. CDR1 and CDR2 from the germline V gene are MNHEY and SMNVEV (reference sequence). The chain's CDR3 is CASSLRPGLSYEQYF. Here the CDR3 DNA reads TGTGCCAGCAGTTTACGCCCAGGACTTTCCTACGAGCAGTACTTC.

The chain combines TRBV7-5 with TRBJ1-1; TRBD1, as called in the table, went unchecked against the DNA. TRBV7-5 is a pseudogene. This CDR3 is 18 amino acids long. The CDR3 loop reads CVRSFSEGQASQSTEAFF. The CDR3 DNA follows: TGTGTCAGAAGCTTCTCCGAGGGACAGGCAAGCCAGAGCACTGAAGCTTTCTTT.

The chain combines TRBV9 with TRBJ1-2, with D unclear. The CDR3 is made up of 12 amino acids. The V and J ends lost 5 bases and 3 bases respectively, with 8 bases between them. Looked up from germline, CDR1 is SGDLS and CDR2 is YYNGEE. The CDR3 loop reads CASSRTDYGYTF. The CDR3 DNA follows: TGTGCCAGCAGTCGGACGGACTATGGCTACACCTTC.

The gene calls are TRBV27 and TRBJ2-1; D possibly matches TRBD1 or TRBD2 (6 bases each). Deletions cut 6 bases from V and 7 bases from J, with 19 bases between. This CDR3 region has 15 residues. CDR1 and CDR2 (germline): MNHEY, SMNVEV (reference sequence). The CDR3 reads CASSLVRGRLNEQFF. Here the CDR3 DNA reads TGTGCCAGCAGCCTTGTACGGGGGCGCTTAAATGAGCAGTTCTTC.

This clone was counted a few times. The V call is TRBV7-7, the J call TRBJ2-7, with D uncertain. CDR3 length: 13 residues. CDR1 is SSHAT and CDR2 is FNYEAQ in the germline V gene (reference sequence). Trimming took 1 base from V and 0 from J, leaving 4 bases between them. The CDR3 loop reads CASSLGLSYEQYF. In nucleotides, the CDR3 is TGTGCCAGCAGCTTAGGCCTCTCCTACGAGCAGTACTTC.